The 32 T cell receptor beta chains presented below share a single source sample, sequenced in a study of T cells after yellow fever vaccination. TCRdb reprocessed the 5' RACE reads with MiXCR, giving one entry per CDR3 protein. The sample carries about 320,000 distinct CDR3 sequences, 6.8% recorded once. The material was PBMCs, obtained more than 35 days after the first yellow fever vaccination. The source of these receptors is a man between 18 and 35 years old who received the YFV17D yellow fever vaccine.

This clonotype was recorded a few times. In DNA form, the CDR3 reads TGTGCCAGCAGGTTGCTAAGCACTGAAGCTTTCTTT. The encoded protein is CASRLLSTEAFF. The chain recombines TRBV12-3 or TRBV12-4 with TRBJ1-1; D uncertain. Trimming pared 6 bases from V and 4 bases from J, leaving 9 bases between. CDR3 length: 12 amino acids.

There are a few counts of this clonotype. This sequence joins TRBV5-4 and TRBJ2-1, with D maybe TRBD1 (6 bases). V lost 4 bases and J lost 3, with 14 bases in between. This CDR3 region has 15 residues. The V gene's germline CDR1 is SGHNT and CDR2 YYREEE (reference sequence). The CDR3 nucleotides read TGTGCCAGCAGCACGTACAGGGATGTCTACAATGAGCAGTTCTTC. Translating it yields CASSTYRDVYNEQFF.

The chain combines TRBV20-1 with TRBJ1-1; D might be TRBD1 (6 bases). Germline values: CDR1 DFQATT, CDR2 SNEGSKA (reference sequence). The V and J ends lost 6 bases and 3 bases respectively, with 14 bases between them. This CDR3 region has 13 residues. This chain's CDR3 is CSAPGAGDTEAFF. The DNA of the CDR3 is TGCAGTGCCCCGGGGGCAGGGGACACTGAAGCTTTCTTT.

The chain has TRBV6-5 and TRBJ1-1, with 7 bases identical to TRBD1. CDR1 MNHEY and CDR2 SVGAGI come from the germline V gene. The V gene end was trimmed by 2 bases and the J gene end by 0 bases; junction bases not matched to a gene: 12. The CDR3 is 18 amino acids. The CDR3 DNA reads as TGTGCCAGCAGTTACCAGAAAATCACAGGGGAGTTGAACACTGAAGCTTTCTTT. This translates into CASSYQKITGELNTEAFF.

This clonotype has more than one count but fewer than ten. This sequence joins TRBV6-1 and TRBJ2-2, with TRBD1 matching 9 bases. Germline V lookup: CDR1 MNHNS, CDR2 SASEGT. V gave up 6 bases and J gave up 3 bases; unmatched junction bases: 2. This CDR3 spans 14 amino acids. CDR3 DNA: TGTGCCAGCAGAGACAGGGGGGACACCGGGGAGCTGTTTTTT. Amino acids: CASRDRGDTGELFF.

In its sample, this clonotype was seen many times. The chain carries TRBV4-1 and TRBJ1-2, with TRBD1 identical over 8 bases. The germline V gene has CDR1 MGHRA and CDR2 YSYEKL. There are 15 residues in the CDR3. With 1 base clipped from V and 5 bases from J, the junction kept 6 bases outside the gene matches. DNA for the CDR3: TGCGCCAGCAGCCAAGCTTCGACAGGGGAATATGGCTACACCTTC. It is translated as CASSQASTGEYGYTF.

Ten or more counts support this clonotype. The V and J genes are TRBV3-1 and TRBJ2-3, with a weak D call TRBD1 (5 bases). The ends were cut back, 6 bases at V and 6 bases at J, with 10 bases in the middle. From germline, CDR1 is LGHDT and CDR2 YNNKEL (reference sequence). CDR3 length: 12 amino acids. The CDR3 sequence: CASSQGFDTQYF. The CDR3 DNA follows: TGTGCCAGCAGTCAGGGATTCGATACGCAGTATTTT.

This clonotype was observed a few times. The chain employs TRBV20-1 and TRBJ2-3, with D tentatively TRBD1 or TRBD2 (5 bases each). Trimming removed 0 bases at V and 5 bases at J, with 6 bases between. Germline loops: CDR1 DFQATT, CDR2 SNEGSKA (reference sequence). The CDR3 runs to 12 residues. CDR3 nucleotides: TGCAGTGCTAGAGATGGGGGAGATACGCAGTATTTT. This encodes CSARDGGDTQYF.

J is TRBJ2-1 and V is TRBV20-1; D gene uncertain. Germline values: CDR1 DFQATT, CDR2 SNEGSKA (reference sequence). The CDR3 length is 12 residues. V lost 6 bases and J lost 5, with 11 bases in between. In DNA, the CDR3 is TGCAGTGCCCTGGACGCTAACAATGAGCAGTTCTTC. Its protein is CSALDANNEQFF.

In this sample, this clonotype turned up many times. The J gene is TRBJ1-2, the V gene TRBV25-1; TRBD1 is a possible D gene (5 bases). CDR1 and CDR2 (germline): MGHDK, SYGVNS. The CDR3 consists of 13 residues. V lost 6 bases and J 5 bases, leaving 13 bases between the germline ends. This CDR3 reads CASSITGYYGYTF. In DNA, the CDR3 is TGTGCCAGCAGCATAACAGGCTATTATGGCTACACCTTC.

The sample holds many counts of this clonotype. The chain uses TRBV7-2 and TRBJ2-4, with 9 bases identical to TRBD1. CDR1 and CDR2 from the germline V gene are SGHTA and FQGNSA. The CDR3 runs to 13 residues. V dropped 7 bases and J dropped 8; count of bases not matched to a gene: 6. CDR3 sequence: CASNPTGGDIQYF. CDR3 nucleotides: TGTGCCAGCAACCCGACAGGGGGAGACATTCAGTACTTC.

There are a few counts of this clonotype. This rearrangement joins TRBV27 to TRBJ2-5; 12 nucleotides line up with TRBD2. After removal of 0 bases from V and 5 bases from J, the junction contained 4 bases not matched to a gene. Germline V gene data show CDR1 as MNHEY and CDR2 as SMNVEV (reference sequence). This CDR3 is 16 amino acids long. The CDR3: CASSLSLLAGGETQYF. The CDR3 DNA reads as TGTGCCAGCAGTTTATCGCTCCTAGCGGGGGGGGAGACCCAGTACTTC.

This clonotype has more than one count but fewer than ten. The chain employs TRBV19 and TRBJ1-5; D remains unclear. V gave up 5 bases and J gave up 2 bases, with 10 bases separating them. Germline V gene sequence: CDR1 LNHDA, CDR2 SQIVND (reference sequence). The CDR3 has 14 amino acids. The CDR3 reads CASSPIRGNQPQHF. In nucleotides, the CDR3 is TGTGCCAGTAGTCCCATTAGAGGCAATCAGCCCCAGCATTTT.

The gene calls are TRBV11-3 and TRBJ2-3, with TRBD2 as a possible D gene (6 bases). This CDR3 has 16 amino acids. The V and J ends lost 1 base and 0 bases respectively, with 11 bases between them. Germline V gene sequence: CDR1 SGHNT, CDR2 YENEEA. The CDR3 spells CASSLGRGTSTDTQYF. Here the CDR3 DNA reads TGTGCCAGCAGCTTAGGCCGGGGGACTAGCACAGATACGCAGTATTTT.

The V gene is TRBV7-8, the J gene TRBJ1-4; D possibly corresponds to TRBD1 (5 bases). This CDR3 contains 12 residues. Germline V gene sequence: CDR1 SGHVS, CDR2 FQNEAQ. With 4 bases removed from V and 11 bases from J, the gap between germline ends came to 11 bases. The CDR3 DNA is TGTGCCAGCAGCTATACAGGCTGGAAACTGTTTTTT. This translates into CASSYTGWKLFF. Full variable domain (rest looked up from reference TRBV7-8 and TRBJ1-4): GAGVSQSPRYKVAKRGQDVALRCDPISGHVSLFWYQQALGQGPEFLTYFQNEAQLDKSGLPSDRFFAERPEGSVSTLKIQRTQQEDSAVYLCASSYTGWKLFFGSGTQLSVL.

This clonotype was seen a few times. The chain has TRBV3-1 and TRBJ1-1; the D gene is possibly TRBD1 (6 bases). Germline V gene lookup returns CDR1 LGHDT and CDR2 YNNKEL (reference sequence). V lost 3 bases and J lost 4, with 15 bases in between. The CDR3 contains 15 residues. This chain's CDR3 is CASSHYRVIGTEAFF. DNA of the CDR3: TGTGCCAGCAGCCATTACAGGGTTATCGGCACTGAAGCTTTCTTT.

This clonotype showed up just a few times. The chain has TRBV10-3 and TRBJ2-7, with D perhaps assigned TRBD1 or TRBD2 (5 bases each). The CDR3 is 12 amino acids. CDR1 and CDR2 (germline): ENHRY, SYGVKD. The CDR3 DNA follows: TGTTCCTCCGGGGCCACCACCTACGAGCAGTACTTC. The encoded protein is CSSGATTYEQYF.

This clonotype was seen repeatedly, ten times or more. V usage is TRBV7-2 and J usage is TRBJ2-5; the D is unclear. Germline values: CDR1 SGHTA, CDR2 FQGNSA. V lost 2 bases to trimming and J lost 9 bases, with 13 bases between them. The CDR3 length is 13 residues. CDR3 residues: CASSLSQLRSQYF. The CDR3, as DNA: TGTGCCAGCAGCTTATCCCAGCTAAGGTCCCAGTACTTC.

This clonotype was seen a handful of times. The chain is built from TRBV5-1 and TRBJ1-1, with 8 positions matching TRBD1. Germline V lookup: CDR1 SGHRS, CDR2 YFSETQ. The CDR3 runs 15 residues. Trimming at V came to 4 bases and at J to 4 bases, leaving 9 bases not matched to a gene. CDR3 region: CASSDGQGPSTEAFF. CDR3 in DNA: TGCGCCAGCAGCGACGGACAGGGCCCGAGCACTGAAGCTTTCTTT.

In this sample, this clonotype turned up many times. V and J are TRBV12-3 or TRBV12-4 and TRBJ1-4, with unresolved D. There are 16 residues in the CDR3. V dropped 0 bases and J dropped 2 bases, with 10 bases sitting between them. The chain's CDR3 is CASSLALPITNEKLFF. CDR3 coding DNA: TGTGCCAGCAGTTTAGCGCTTCCAATTACTAATGAAAAACTGTTTTTT.

This clonotype was seen at least ten times. V gene TRBV5-1 combines with J gene TRBJ2-5; D gene unclear. This CDR3 contains 13 residues. Germline CDR1 is SGHRS and CDR2 is YFSETQ. V was pared by 3 bases and J by 5 bases, with 11 bases between. The CDR3 is CASSSSDGETQYF. In DNA, the CDR3 is TGCGCCAGCAGCTCGTCAGATGGGGAGACCCAGTACTTC. Filled out from reference TRBV5-1 and TRBJ2-5, the complete variable domain reads KAGVTQTPRYLIKTRGQQVTLSCSPISGHRSVSWYQQTPGQGLQFLFEYFSETQRNKGNFPGRFSGRQFSNSRSEMNVSTLELGDSALYLCASSSSDGETQYFGPGTRLLVL.

The gene calls are TRBV6-2 or TRBV6-3 and TRBJ2-3; D ambiguous. The CDR3 covers 15 residues. V lost 0 bases and J 2 bases, leaving 9 bases between the germline ends. In germline, CDR1 is MNHEY, CDR2 SVGEGT. CDR3 region: CASSYSKRFTDTQYF. CDR3 bases: TGTGCCAGCAGTTACTCGAAAAGATTCACAGATACGCAGTATTTT.

This clonotype was found many times. The chain carries TRBV6-1 and TRBJ1-5; the match to TRBD1 covers 7 bases. V was clipped by 5 bases and J by 0 bases; unmatched bases: 7. Germline V gene data show CDR1 as MNHNS and CDR2 as SASEGT. CDR3 length: 16 residues. The CDR3 region is CASSPGTVYSNQPQHF. The CDR3 nucleotides read TGTGCCAGCAGTCCCGGGACAGTGTATAGCAATCAGCCCCAGCATTTT.

This clonotype has a handful of counts. V is TRBV29-1 and J is TRBJ1-2, with 8 bases fitting TRBD1. Trimming took 3 bases from V and 5 from J; bases not matched to a gene: 2. CDR3 length equals 12 residues. CDR1 and CDR2 (germline): SQVTM, ANQGSEA. CDR3 nucleotide sequence: TGCAGCGTTGACAGGGGGCATTATGGCTACACCTTC. Protein sequence: CSVDRGHYGYTF.

This clonotype was seen many times. This rearrangement joins TRBV5-1 to TRBJ1-1; no firm D call. This CDR3 is built from 13 residues. The germline V gene has CDR1 SGHRS and CDR2 YFSETQ. V was shortened by 4 bases and J by 0 bases, with 7 bases between the two germline ends. CDR3 protein: CASSLNMNTEAFF. CDR3 sequence (DNA): TGCGCCAGCAGCCTAAATATGAACACTGAAGCTTTCTTT.

The chain employs TRBV7-6 and TRBJ1-2; D is unresolved. The germline V gene encodes CDR1 SGHVS and CDR2 FNYEAQ. The CDR3 runs to 13 residues. V lost 1 base to trimming and J lost 8 bases, with 11 bases between them. The CDR3 loop reads CASSLDRGRGYTF. DNA of the CDR3: TGTGCCAGCAGCTTAGACCGGGGTAGAGGCTACACCTTC.

This clonotype was seen a handful of times. V usage is TRBV5-4 and J usage is TRBJ1-1; 8 bases fit TRBD1. The CDR3 sequence is 16 residues long. Trimming cost V 3 bases and J 0 bases; bases outside gene matches: 7. CDR1 and CDR2 from the germline V gene are SGHNT and YYREEE (reference sequence). CDR3 DNA: TGTGCCAGCAGCTCAGGGACAGGACAACTGAACACTGAAGCTTTCTTT. Amino acids: CASSSGTGQLNTEAFF. Full variable domain (rest looked up from reference TRBV5-4 and TRBJ1-1): ETGVTQSPTHLIKTRGQQVTLRCSSQSGHNTVSWYQQALGQGPQFIFQYYREEENGRGNFPPRFSGLQFPNYSSELNVNALELDDSALYLCASSSGTGQLNTEAFFGQGTRLTVV.

This clonotype was counted between two and nine times. This chain joins TRBV19 and TRBJ2-1, with TRBD2 matching over 11 bases. V was clipped by 3 bases and J by 3 bases; unmatched bases: 4. The CDR3 is 16 residues long. The germline V gene has CDR1 LNHDA and CDR2 SQIVND (reference sequence). CDR3 bases: TGTGCCAGTAGTATTCTAGCGGGGGGATACTACAATGAGCAGTTCTTC. Translating it yields CASSILAGGYYNEQFF. Looking up the rest from reference TRBV19 and TRBJ2-1 gives the full variable domain: DGGITQSPKYLFRKEGQNVTLSCEQNLNHDAMYWYRQDPGQGLRLIYYSQIVNDFQKGDIAEGYSVSREKKESFPLTVTSAQKNPTAFYLCASSILAGGYYNEQFFGPGTRLTVL.

The sample holds many counts of this clonotype. The chain employs TRBV4-1 and TRBJ1-5; D ambiguous. Germline CDR1 reads MGHRA; CDR2 reads YSYEKL. Trimming left V 1 base short and J 7 bases short, with 17 bases between. CDR3 length: 16 amino acids. The CDR3 is CASSQGAYRWEQPQHF. DNA for the CDR3: TGCGCCAGCAGCCAAGGAGCTTACCGTTGGGAGCAGCCCCAGCATTTT.

The sample holds a few counts of this clonotype. The chain joins TRBV2 to TRBJ2-1; the match to TRBD1 covers 10 bases. Germline V lookup: CDR1 SNHLY, CDR2 FYNNEI. This CDR3 spans 15 amino acids. The junction had 4 bases not matched to a gene; V was cut back by 6 bases and J by 2 bases. The CDR3 is CASRLDRGPYNEQFF. CDR3 DNA: TGTGCCAGCAGGCTCGACAGGGGGCCCTACAATGAGCAGTTCTTC.

This clonotype was detected only a few times. V gene TRBV28 combines with J gene TRBJ1-2, with 10 bases identical to TRBD1. The CDR3 is 14 residues long. The germline V gene has CDR1 MDHEN and CDR2 SYDVKM. J lost 6 bases, V lost 6 bases, and 7 bases had no gene match. Here the CDR3 reads CASRPLDRGDGYTF. In DNA, the CDR3 is TGTGCCAGCAGGCCCTTGGACAGGGGGGATGGCTACACCTTC.

The V call is TRBV7-2, the J call TRBJ2-7, with a weak D call TRBD2 (6 bases). The germline V gene has CDR1 SGHTA and CDR2 FQGNSA. The CDR3 is made up of 15 amino acids. The ends were cut back, 3 bases at V and 0 bases at J, with 12 bases in the middle. The chain's CDR3 is CASSFSLARSYEQYF. CDR3 nucleotides: TGTGCCAGCAGCTTCAGCCTAGCGCGCTCCTACGAGCAGTACTTC.